One sample yielded the 29 T cell receptor beta chains listed below, sequenced in a study of Ad26.COV2.S vaccination and SARS-CoV-2 variants. Treatment reported: over 15 received Ad26.COV2.S at low or high dose, single or two shots; 5 received placebo; per-sample allocation not given. Specimens were obtained on day 63 following the first vaccine or placebo injection. Sequenced by immunoSEQ multiplex PCR; TCRdb stores in-frame clones only, minus some. This repertoire shows around 320,000 clones, around 84% found once; its top ten account for 1.9%. The sequenced sample was peripheral blood, obtained in a trial of Ad26.COV2.S vaccine versus placebo. The receptors were gathered from a person between 18 and 59 years old who received the Ad26.COV2.S COVID-19 vaccine or a placebo.

This clone was detected only once. This chain connects TRBV6-2 or TRBV6-3 to TRBJ1-3; D is unclear. CDR1 is MNHEY and CDR2 is SVGEGT in the germline V gene. The CDR3 length is 15 residues. The ends were cut back, 2 bases at V and 0 bases at J, with 8 bases in the middle. The CDR3 DNA reads as TGTGCCAGCAGTTACGCGAGGACCTCTGGAAACACCATATATTTT. Its protein product is CASSYARTSGNTIYF.

The chain combines TRBV6-5 with TRBJ2-1; D assignment may be TRBD1 or TRBD2 (6 bases each). Trimming pared 2 bases from V and 0 bases from J, leaving 8 bases between. The V gene's germline CDR1 is MNHEY and CDR2 SVGAGI. The CDR3 is 15 residues long. In DNA form, the CDR3 reads TGTGCCAGCAGTTACACGGGGGCCTCCTACAATGAGCAGTTCTTC. Amino acid sequence: CASSYTGASYNEQFF.

J is TRBJ1-4 and V is TRBV18; 8 nucleotides line up with TRBD1. The CDR3 consists of 15 residues. V lost 4 bases and J lost 8; bases outside the gene matches: 9. CDR1 and CDR2 (germline): KGHSH, LQKENI. The CDR3 loop reads CASSRPGQVWEKLFF. The CDR3, as DNA: TGTGCCAGCTCACGGCCGGGACAGGTTTGGGAAAAACTGTTTTTT.

The chain recombines TRBV18 with TRBJ1-1; D ambiguous. V was shortened by 3 bases and J by 0 bases, with 11 bases between the two germline ends. Germline V gene data show CDR1 as KGHSH and CDR2 as LQKENI. The CDR3 is 15 amino acids. The DNA for the CDR3 is TGTGCCAGCTCACCTCCAACTAAACTGAACACTGAAGCTTTCTTT. Amino acids: CASSPPTKLNTEAFF.

The V and J genes are TRBV20-1 and TRBJ1-2; D unclear. Germline V CDR1 and CDR2: DFQATT, SNEGSKA (reference sequence). The CDR3 has 11 amino acids. CDR3 amino acids: CRGGSRYGYTF. The CDR3 DNA sequence: TGCAGGGGAGGGTCTAGGTATGGCTACACCTTC.

The chain is built from TRBV5-1 and TRBJ1-3; D possibly corresponds to TRBD1 (6 bases). There are 16 residues in the CDR3. Trimming removed 0 bases at V and 4 bases at J, with 14 bases between. Germline CDR1 reads SGHRS; CDR2 reads YFSETQ. The CDR3 DNA reads TGCGCCAGCAGCTTGGCCAAGGGGGTCAAAGGAAACACCATATATTTT. This translates into CASSLAKGVKGNTIYF. The variable domain in full, completed from reference TRBV5-1 and TRBJ1-3, reads KAGVTQTPRYLIKTRGQQVTLSCSPISGHRSVSWYQQTPGQGLQFLFEYFSETQRNKGNFPGRFSGRQFSNSRSEMNVSTLELGDSALYLCASSLAKGVKGNTIYFGEGSWLTVV.

V and J are TRBV20-1 and TRBJ2-1; 9 nucleotides match TRBD2. CDR3 length: 17 amino acids. Trimming at V came to 3 bases and at J to 1 base, leaving 10 bases not matched to a gene. Looked up from germline, CDR1 is DFQATT and CDR2 is SNEGSKA (reference sequence). In DNA, the CDR3 is TGCAGTGCTAGTGGCCCTCGAGCGGGGGGATCCTACAATGAGCAGTTCTTC. Its translation: CSASGPRAGGSYNEQFF.

This rearrangement joins TRBV5-6 to TRBJ2-3, with D unresolved. V lost 1 base to trimming and J lost 4 bases, with 13 bases between them. The V gene's germline CDR1 is SGHDT and CDR2 YYEEEE. The CDR3 has 15 residues. The CDR3 here is CASSLSLVGADTQYF. CDR3 nucleotide sequence: TGTGCCAGCAGCTTGAGTCTAGTCGGTGCAGATACGCAGTATTTT.

This clone occurred a few times. V and J are TRBV7-2 and TRBJ2-7, with TRBD2 matching 11 bases. Germline V gene data show CDR1 as SGHTA and CDR2 as FQGNSA. Trimming removed 5 bases from V and 2 bases from J; junction bases left unmatched: 8. This CDR3 is 16 amino acids long. CDR3 in amino acids: CASSHGTSGTPYEQYF. The CDR3 coding sequence is TGTGCCAGCAGCCATGGGACTAGCGGCACCCCCTACGAGCAGTACTTC.

This clone was seen just once. V is TRBV7-2 and J is TRBJ1-2, with D tentatively TRBD1 (6 bases). V was cut by 0 bases and J by 4 bases, with 12 bases left in between. CDR3 length equals 15 residues. Germline V gene data show CDR1 as SGHTA and CDR2 as FQGNSA. CDR3 sequence reads: CASSLAHTGSYGYTF. CDR3 DNA: TGTGCCAGCAGCTTAGCGCATACAGGGTCCTATGGCTACACCTTC.

This sequence joins TRBV5-4 and TRBJ2-1; TRBD1 aligns across 9 bases. With V trimmed by 4 bases and J by 3 bases, 2 bases remained unmatched. Germline V gene data show CDR1 as SGHNT and CDR2 as YYREEE (reference sequence). This CDR3 comprises 14 residues. DNA for the CDR3: TGTGCCAGCAGCGGGGACAGGGTCTACAATGAGCAGTTCTTC. Its protein product is CASSGDRVYNEQFF.

This clone was counted only a few times. This chain connects TRBV5-1 to TRBJ2-5, with D perhaps matching TRBD1 or TRBD2 (6 bases each). Trimming took off 4 bases at V and 4 bases at J, with 17 bases between the two ends. The CDR3 totals 15 residues. The germline V gene has CDR1 SGHRS and CDR2 YFSETQ. As DNA, the CDR3 is TGCGCCAGCAGCCCGGGGGCAGGGATGGGAGAGACCCAGTACTTC. Amino acid sequence: CASSPGAGMGETQYF.

The gene calls are TRBV7-2 and TRBJ2-7, with TRBD2 matching 8 bases. The V segment lost 7 bases and the J segment 0 bases; nucleotides outside the gene matches: 11. Germline loops: CDR1 SGHTA, CDR2 FQGNSA. The CDR3 has 16 residues. The CDR3 is CASNQRAGTSSYEQYF. CDR3 nucleotide sequence: TGTGCCAGCAACCAACGAGCCGGGACTAGCTCCTACGAGCAGTACTTC.

The chain uses TRBV7-2 and TRBJ2-5; 8 nucleotides line up with TRBD1. The CDR3 has 17 residues. Germline CDR1 and CDR2: SGHTA and FQGNSA. The ends lost 2 bases at V and 2 bases at J; junction bases unmatched: 10. The CDR3 DNA sequence: TGTGCCAGCAGCTTAAAGGTCCAGGGGGCGCGTCAAGAGACCCAGTACTTC. Its protein is CASSLKVQGARQETQYF.

This chain uses TRBV5-1 with TRBJ1-2; D unresolved. The length of the CDR3 is 14 residues. Germline CDR1 and CDR2: SGHRS and YFSETQ. The V end lost 0 bases, the J end lost 5 bases, and 11 bases lay between the germline ends. CDR3 amino acids: CASSLARAAYGYTF. CDR3 DNA: TGCGCCAGCAGCTTGGCACGGGCAGCTTATGGCTACACCTTC.

In this sample, this clone turned up once. V is TRBV5-1 and J is TRBJ1-1; D not certain. CDR1 SGHRS and CDR2 YFSETQ come from the germline V gene. This CDR3 has 14 amino acids. V was trimmed by 0 bases and J by 3 bases, leaving 9 bases between them. CDR3: CASSLDSWDTEAFF. The CDR3 DNA reads TGCGCCAGCAGCTTGGACTCCTGGGACACTGAAGCTTTCTTT.

V gene TRBV6-5 combines with J gene TRBJ1-4; 9 nucleotides align to TRBD1. This CDR3 region has 13 residues. The germline V gene has CDR1 MNHEY and CDR2 SVGAGI. J lost 8 bases, V lost 8 bases, and 6 bases had no gene match. The CDR3 is CASDSGQGEKLFF. CDR3 sequence (DNA): TGTGCCAGCGATAGTGGACAGGGGGAAAAACTGTTTTTT.

The rearrangement links TRBV25-1 to TRBJ2-3, with a possible D match to TRBD2 (5 bases). The CDR3 loop spans 14 amino acids. The V gene lost 4 bases and the J gene lost 2 bases, with 10 bases spanning the gap. The germline V gene encodes CDR1 MGHDK and CDR2 SYGVNS. CDR3 residues: CASSGYGDTDTQYF. CDR3 in DNA: TGTGCCAGCAGTGGGTACGGGGACACAGATACGCAGTATTTT.

The chain is built from TRBV5-1 and TRBJ1-5, with 7 bases fitting TRBD1. Germline V CDR1 and CDR2: SGHRS, YFSETQ. V lost 0 bases, J lost 5 bases, and 2 bases stayed unmatched. CDR3 length equals 14 residues. The CDR3 spells CASSLGDSYQPQHF. The CDR3 DNA sequence: TGCGCCAGCAGCTTGGGGGACAGTTATCAGCCCCAGCATTTT.

Notes on this clone: The same CDR3 arises from other DNA sequences in this sample as well. This rearrangement joins TRBV3-1 (or the pseudogene TRBV3-2) to TRBJ2-2; tentatively, D is TRBD1 (8 bases). Trimming stripped 7 bases from V and 0 bases from J, with 21 bases between. Germline CDR1 and CDR2: LGHDT and YNNKEL (reference sequence). The length of the CDR3 is 18 residues. The CDR3 DNA follows: TGTGCCAGCACTAAACGGGGGGCAGGGGGCCCGAACACCGGGGAGCTGTTTTTT. This encodes CASTKRGAGGPNTGELFF.

The chain has TRBV29-1 and TRBJ2-7; D perhaps matches TRBD1 (5 bases). CDR3 length: 13 residues. Germline lookup yields CDR1 SQVTM and CDR2 ANQGSEA. V was cut by 6 bases and J by 7 bases, with 19 bases left in between. The CDR3 bases are TGCAGCGTCGCGACAGCCAGCTTTATGGAGCAGTACTTC. Its protein is CSVATASFMEQYF.

The rearrangement links TRBV30 to TRBJ2-2; a weak D match, TRBD2 (7 bases). V lost 3 bases to trimming and J lost 5 bases, with 22 bases between them. The germline CDR1 and CDR2 sequences are GTSNPN and SVGIG (reference sequence). This CDR3 has 17 amino acids. Here the CDR3 reads CAWRLRGGRGRTGELFF. The CDR3, as DNA: TGTGCCTGGAGGTTAAGGGGGGGTAGAGGGCGGACCGGGGAGCTGTTTTTT.

V is TRBV10-3 and J is TRBJ1-2; 7 bases fit TRBD1. The junction had 5 bases not matched to a gene; V was cut back by 5 bases and J by 2 bases. The CDR3 has 14 residues. In germline, CDR1 is ENHRY, CDR2 SYGVKD. The CDR3: CAISPGQINYGYTF. CDR3 nucleotide sequence: TGTGCCATCAGTCCGGGACAGATAAACTATGGCTACACCTTC.

The chain has TRBV12-3 or TRBV12-4 and TRBJ2-1; 9 bases match TRBD2. CDR3 length equals 13 residues. V was pared by 6 bases and J by 13 bases, with 10 bases of the junction left unmatched. This chain's CDR3 is CASSFRLAAPQFF. The CDR3 DNA reads as TGTGCCAGCAGCTTTAGACTAGCGGCCCCACAGTTCTTC.

The rearrangement joins TRBV5-1 to TRBJ2-7, with D possibly being TRBD1 (6 bases). The CDR3 loop spans 14 amino acids. The V and J ends lost 0 bases and 3 bases respectively, with 10 bases between them. Germline CDR1 is SGHRS and CDR2 is YFSETQ. In nucleotides, the CDR3 is TGCGCCAGCAGCTTGGTTACAGGGAACTACGAGCAGTACTTC. This encodes CASSLVTGNYEQYF. Full variable domain (missing parts from reference TRBV5-1 and TRBJ2-7): KAGVTQTPRYLIKTRGQQVTLSCSPISGHRSVSWYQQTPGQGLQFLFEYFSETQRNKGNFPGRFSGRQFSNSRSEMNVSTLELGDSALYLCASSLVTGNYEQYFGPGTRLTVT.

This chain connects TRBV7-9 to TRBJ1-6, with D hard to call. Per germline, CDR1 SEHNR and CDR2 FQNEAQ (reference sequence). With 4 bases removed from V and 6 bases from J, the gap between germline ends came to 13 bases. The length of the CDR3 is 15 residues. Here the CDR3 reads CASSSESLGNSPLHF. The CDR3 DNA follows: TGTGCCAGCAGCTCAGAAAGCCTTGGTAATTCACCCCTCCACTTT. The whole variable domain, filled in from reference TRBV7-9 and TRBJ1-6, reads DTGVSQNPRHKITKRGQNVTFRCDPISEHNRLYWYRQTLGQGPEFLTYFQNEAQLEKSRLLSDRFSAERPKGSFSTLEIQRTEQGDSAMYLCASSSESLGNSPLHFGNGTRLTVT.

This chain joins TRBV19 and TRBJ2-1; tentative D call: TRBD2 (6 bases). Germline CDR1 is LNHDA and CDR2 is SQIVND (reference sequence). Deletions cut 5 bases from V and 2 bases from J, with 7 bases between. The CDR3 is made up of 13 amino acids. CDR3 sequence: CASSWTTYNEQFF. The CDR3 DNA is TGTGCCAGTAGTTGGACTACCTACAATGAGCAGTTCTTC.

V gene TRBV7-8 combines with J gene TRBJ2-1; tentatively, D is TRBD1 (6 bases). Germline V gene data show CDR1 as SGHVS and CDR2 as FQNEAQ. The CDR3 has 15 amino acids. Trimming pared 4 bases from V and 2 bases from J, leaving 12 bases between. The CDR3 here is CASSSETGTYNEQFF. CDR3 nucleotides: TGTGCCAGCAGCTCTGAGACAGGAACCTACAATGAGCAGTTCTTC.

The J gene is TRBJ2-2, the V gene TRBV14; D remains ambiguous. Germline CDR1 is SGHDN and CDR2 is FVKESK. Trimming shortened V by 1 base and J by 7 bases, and 13 bases separated the two germline ends. The CDR3 runs 15 residues. This CDR3 is CASSQVQVALGELFF. In DNA, the CDR3 is TGTGCCAGCAGCCAAGTCCAGGTGGCCCTCGGGGAGCTGTTTTTT.